This TCR beta chain originates from a study of blood T cells in healthy people across ages. This CDR3 is built from 13 residues. The germline gives CDR1 SGHAT, CDR2 FQNNGV. V was shortened by 6 bases and J by 6 bases, with 12 bases between the two germline ends. A second about 6 to 11 cycle PCR used barcoded and J-beta primers. TCRdb reprocessed the 5' RACE reads via MiXCR and lists one record per CDR3 protein. The sample contains approximately 1,000,000 distinct CDR3 sequences, around 43% of which appear only once. This clonotype has a handful of counts. The sequenced material came from blood. This chain links TRBV11-2 with TRBJ2-1; possibly TRBD2 for D (6 bases). This sequence was found in a woman aged 60-75 years in good health. This CDR3 reads CASRPTSSNEQFF. The CDR3, as DNA: TGTGCCAGCAGACCTACTAGCTCCAATGAGCAGTTCTTC.